This entry concerns a single T cell receptor (beta chain). Its target is not known. The source of the sample is a study of T-cell reconstitution after alpha-beta-depleted transplantation in children. Points from the study as a whole: Certain patients had high TCRbeta diversity at day 60, and it came from recipient T cells and thymic progenitors that survived. Newly produced T cells mostly accounted for T-cell counts and diversity one year post-transplant. Reports say that about two months after transplant, the alpha-beta T cells came out of several hundred graft clones that had expanded.

Unique molecular identifiers were built into the TCRbeta library. TCRdb fed the PCR reads into MiXCR, producing one record per CDR3 protein. The sample comprises roughly 300,000 distinct CDR3 sequences, approximately 10% of which are singletons, and around 24% rests with the top ten. Sequencing used peripheral blood, obtained 180 days after TCRalphabeta/CD19-depleted stem cell transplant. This TCR was sampled from a male patient aged 2-15 years who had a stem cell transplant for chronic granulomatous disease, so the T cells may come from the graft donor.

The CDR3 nucleotides read TGTGCCAGCAGCTCCATTTTTCGGGGTAGGAACTATGGCTACACCTTC. Amino acid sequence: CASSSIFRGRNYGYTF. This rearrangement joins TRBV5-4 to TRBJ1-2, with D uncertain. The CDR3 totals 16 residues. Germline CDR1 SGHNT, CDR2 YYREEE (reference sequence). V gave up 3 bases and J gave up 2 bases, with 17 bases separating them.